The T cell receptor (beta chain) described here comes from a study of CD8 T cells in Susac syndrome. Broader study findings: A relatively small number of individuals underwent TCR sequencing and HLA analysis.

Notes on this clonotype: What it recognizes is unknown.

Peripheral blood CD8+ and CD4+ T cells were profiled by TCR beta sequencing. Random hexamers served to reverse transcribe about 0.5 to 1 ug RNA. Multiplex immunoSEQ PCR targeted 54 Vbeta and 13 Jbeta TCR beta segments. TCRdb redid the calling of the immunoSEQ multiplex PCR reads with MiXCR, one entry per CDR3 protein. Seen here are about 60,000 distinct CDR3 sequences, approximately 92% observed once, and the top ten hold approximately 0.21%. This receptor was obtained from a human donor in good health. The sequenced sample consisted of CD8+ T cells from PBMCs.

Here the CDR3 reads CAWGGYTGELFF. CDR3 nucleotides: TGTGCCTGGGGAGGATACACCGGGGAGCTGTTTTTT. This rearrangement joins TRBV30 to TRBJ2-2; a possible D gene is TRBD2 (5 bases). The CDR3 covers 12 residues. Germline CDR1 is GTSNPN and CDR2 is SVGIG (reference sequence). Trimming shortened V by 5 bases and J by 3 bases, and 7 bases separated the two germline ends.